These 3 T cell receptor beta chains originate from one sample sequenced in a study of human T cells and chemical hapten exposure. Time point indicated: patch test 2, 6 weeks after DPC sensitization. Treatment denoted: therapeutic diphenylcyclopropenone sensitization with weekly scalp DPC. TCRdb re-derived calls from the RACE reads in MiXCR, one entry per CDR3 protein. Altogether tens of thousands of distinct CDR3 sequences are present, about 10% being singletons, with the ten largest covering roughly 5%. This sample comprised whole blood, obtained in connection with sensitization to the hapten diphenylcyclopropenone (DPC). These receptors originate from a woman in her forties or fifties with alopecia areata. Some clones in this sample may be carry-over from other donors' samples.

This chain joins TRBV29-1 and TRBJ2-1; the D is unclear. The CDR3 length is 11 residues. Germline values: CDR1 SQVTM, CDR2 ANQGSEA. Trimming took off 4 bases at V and 6 bases at J, with 7 bases between the two ends. CDR3 nucleotide sequence: TGCAGCGTTGTCTGGGTCAATGAGCAGTTCTTC. As protein: CSVVWVNEQFF.

The table lists this clonotype with many counts. CDR3 coding DNA: TGCAGTGCGACAAACAGGCCTAACTATGGCTACACCTTC. Its protein is CSATNRPNYGYTF. The rearrangement links TRBV20-1 to TRBJ1-2; a weak D match, TRBD1 (5 bases). Germline V gene sequence: CDR1 DFQATT, CDR2 SNEGSKA (reference sequence). CDR3 length: 13 residues. The V end was cut by 6 bases, the J end by 0 bases, with 11 bases between.

Ten or more counts support this clonotype. J is TRBJ1-1 and V is TRBV7-6, with D unclear. Trimming stripped 5 bases from V and 8 bases from J, with 9 bases between. This CDR3 is built from 11 residues. CDR1 SGHVS and CDR2 FNYEAQ come from the germline V gene. This chain's CDR3 is CASSPDGEAFF. The CDR3, as DNA: TGTGCCAGCAGCCCTGACGGAGAAGCTTTCTTT.